This TCR beta chain was sequenced during a study of OX40 agonist ivuxolimab in advanced cancers. The germline gives CDR1 SQVTM, CDR2 ANQGSEA. The ends lost 6 bases at V and 2 bases at J; junction bases unmatched: 1. The CDR3 is made up of 13 amino acids. The data were produced by immunoSEQ multiplex PCR, yet TCRdb's version contains in-frame clones alone and is incomplete. The sample consists of more than 80,000 clones, around nine tenths of them appearing once. Autoimmune disease history or systemic immunosuppression excluded patients. This clonotype originated in an adult with an advanced solid tumor such as melanoma, head and neck, liver or kidney cancer. Source: CD4+ or CD8+ T cells sorted from blood, taken in a trial of the OX40 agonist ivuxolimab. V gene TRBV29-1 combines with J gene TRBJ1-6; TRBD1 aligns across 7 bases. In DNA, the CDR3 is TGCAGCGTGCAGGGGGCCTATAATTCACCCCTCCACTTT. The encoded protein is CSVQGAYNSPLHF.